These 24 T cell receptor beta chains were all obtained from the same sample, sequenced in a study of molecular identifiers for immune sequencing clone quantification. TCRdb fed the PCR reads into MiXCR, producing one record per CDR3 protein. Of 40,000 or so distinct CDR3 sequences listed, about 19% were seen once; the top ten hold more than 0.95%. The sequencing input was naive CD8+ T cells from blood, with Jurkat cell RNA spiked in. The subset here: FACS-sorted CD8+CD4-CCR7+CD45RA+ naive T cells. All receptors derive from a human donor in good health. Some libraries in this study had Jurkat cell RNA spiked in.

This clonotype was seen at least ten times. The chain joins TRBV9 to TRBJ2-3; TRBD1 is a possible D gene (5 bases). Germline CDR1 SGDLS, CDR2 YYNGEE. The CDR3 spans 13 residues. Trimming removed 5 bases from V and 6 bases from J, with 13 bases in between. The DNA for the CDR3 is TGTGCCAGCAGTCCTTTGGGGCCGGATACGCAGTATTTT. Translated: CASSPLGPDTQYF.

This clonotype was detected ten times or more. The chain carries TRBV12-3 or TRBV12-4 and TRBJ1-6; D is unresolved. Deletions cut 5 bases from V and 13 bases from J, with 12 bases between. This CDR3 has 12 amino acids. The CDR3 nucleotides read TGTGCCAGCAGTCTCCTGATGAATCCCCTCCACTTT. It is translated as CASSLLMNPLHF.

The table lists this clonotype with many counts. The V call is TRBV20-1, the J call TRBJ1-1; D may be TRBD1 (6 bases). Germline V CDR1 and CDR2: DFQATT, SNEGSKA (reference sequence). V was shortened by 1 base and J by 3 bases, with 18 bases between the two germline ends. This CDR3 has 16 amino acids. The CDR3 region has the DNA TGCAGTGCTAGAGGGGGCGGGGGCGACTTTCACACTGAAGCTTTCTTT. Amino acids: CSARGGGGDFHTEAFF.

In this sample, this clonotype turned up many times. The chain employs TRBV3-1 and TRBJ2-2; D remains ambiguous. Germline V lookup: CDR1 LGHDT, CDR2 YNNKEL (reference sequence). Trimming took off 3 bases at V and 5 bases at J, with 16 bases between the two ends. CDR3 size: 16 residues. The CDR3 DNA reads TGTGCCAGCAGCCACCTGAAGGGTCTAAAAACCGGGGAGCTGTTTTTT. Its translation: CASSHLKGLKTGELFF.

This clonotype was observed many times. This chain joins TRBV9 and TRBJ2-3, with unresolved D. CDR3 size: 14 residues. V shed 4 bases and J shed 2 bases, with 11 bases lying between them. Per the germline V gene, CDR1 is SGDLS and CDR2 is YYNGEE. The CDR3 sequence is CASSSQTDTDTQYF. The CDR3 nucleotides read TGTGCCAGCAGCTCACAGACCGACACAGATACGCAGTATTTT. The full variable domain, its missing parts supplied by reference TRBV9 and TRBJ2-3, is DSGVTQTPKHLITATGQRVTLRCSPRSGDLSVYWYQQSLDQGLQFLIQYYNGEERAKGNILERFSAQQFPDLHSELNLSSLELGDSALYFCASSSQTDTDTQYFGPGTRLTVL.

A note on this clonotype: This may come from a read error, since a much larger clone is one base off. The V and J genes are TRBV24-1 and TRBJ2-2; 8 bases agree with TRBD1. This CDR3 spans 15 amino acids. Germline V gene data show CDR1 as KGHDR and CDR2 as SFDVKD. Trimming cost V 4 bases and J 4 bases; bases outside gene matches: 4. CDR3 coding DNA: TGTGCCACCAGTGAAAATACAGGGGGCACCGGGGAGCTGTTTTTT. It is translated as CATSENTGGTGELFF.

For this clonotype: A single base separates this from a much larger clone, so it may be a read error. The chain combines TRBV5-6 with TRBJ1-2; 7 bases match TRBD1. The CDR3 extends over 13 amino acids. Germline CDR1 and CDR2: SGHDT and YYEEEE. The CDR3 spells CASSPGQSYGYAF. CDR3 DNA: TGTGCCAGTTCCCCGGGACAGAGCTATGGCTACGCCTTC.

This clonotype was seen ten or more times. The V gene is TRBV4-1, the J gene TRBJ1-4; TRBD1 agrees at 7 bases. Germline CDR1 MGHRA, CDR2 YSYEKL. V lost 3 bases and J lost 7; bases outside the gene matches: 5. CDR3 length equals 14 residues. In nucleotides, the CDR3 is TGCGCCAGCAGCCAGCAGGGGGGGTTTGAAAAACTGTTTTTT. Translated, it gives CASSQQGGFEKLFF.

This clonotype appeared many times. This chain uses TRBV5-6 with TRBJ2-7; D ambiguous. CDR3 length: 13 amino acids. V was pared by 1 base and J by 3 bases, with 8 bases between. CDR1 is SGHDT and CDR2 is YYEEEE in the germline V gene. Here the CDR3 reads CASSLIGSYEQYF. The CDR3 nucleotides read TGTGCCAGCAGCTTGATAGGAAGCTACGAGCAGTACTTC.

There are many counts of this clonotype. The V gene is TRBV9, the J gene TRBJ2-6; D is uncertain. Trimming removed 5 bases at V and 0 bases at J, with 3 bases between. Looked up from germline, CDR1 is SGDLS and CDR2 is YYNGEE. This CDR3 is built from 13 residues. The CDR3 DNA is TGTGCCAGCAGAGGCTCTGGGGCCAACGTCCTGACTTTC. Its protein product is CASRGSGANVLTF.

A remark on this clonotype: At one of its ends the junction is not consistent with the germline gene, which may arise from a read error. This sequence joins TRBV27 and TRBJ2-3, with 8 bases fitting TRBD2. Germline lookup yields CDR1 MNHEY and CDR2 SMNVEV (reference sequence). The CDR3 totals 16 residues. The CDR3, as DNA: TGTGCCAGCCGAGCTGTACTAACGGGAGGGCCGGATACGCGGTATTTT. Its protein is CASRAVLTGGPDTRYF.

This clonotype has ten or more counts. J is TRBJ2-5 and V is TRBV28; D not certain. Looked up from germline, CDR1 is MDHEN and CDR2 is SYDVKM. V gave up 4 bases and J gave up 1 base, with 16 bases separating them. The CDR3 totals 16 residues. The CDR3 DNA sequence: TGTGCCAGCAGTTCTCGGACGGCCCGAACCCAAGAGACCCAGTACTTC. It yields the protein CASSSRTARTQETQYF.

Worth noting for this clonotype: One base away lies a much larger clone, so this may be a sequencing read error. The gene calls are TRBV7-9 and TRBJ2-2; D is possibly TRBD1 (5 bases). Trimming took off 4 bases at V and 0 bases at J, with 18 bases between the two ends. CDR3 length: 18 amino acids. Germline values: CDR1 SEHNR, CDR2 FQNEAQ (reference sequence). For the CDR3, the DNA is TGTGCCAGCAGCTACATCGTCAGGGTAGGGGCGAACACCGGGGAGCTGTTTTTT. It codes for CASSYIVRVGANTGELFF.

In its sample, this clonotype ranks as medium-sized. The V call is TRBV28, the J call TRBJ2-3, with 10 nucleotides matching TRBD2. Germline CDR1 reads MDHEN; CDR2 reads SYDVKM. CDR3 size: 15 residues. Germline trimming cut 5 bases from V and 5 bases from J; bases unmatched to any gene: 7. The CDR3 protein is CASSRAGGPLDTQYF. The DNA for the CDR3 is TGTGCCAGCAGTCGAGCGGGAGGGCCGTTAGATACGCAGTATTTT.

This clonotype was counted ten times or more. The chain recombines TRBV28 with TRBJ1-5; D is perhaps TRBD1 (6 bases). Germline-derived CDR1 and CDR2 are MDHEN and SYDVKM. V lost 6 bases, J lost 1 base, and 13 bases lay in between. The CDR3 runs to 15 residues. The CDR3 spells CASRSQGMSNQPQHF. The CDR3 DNA is TGTGCCAGCAGATCCCAGGGGATGAGCAATCAGCCCCAGCATTTT.

As for this clonotype: A read error may be the cause here, since a much bigger clone is one base away. The chain combines TRBV6-1 with TRBJ1-1; TRBD1 matches 8 bases. There are 16 residues in the CDR3. The germline V gene has CDR1 MNHNS and CDR2 SASEGT. CDR3 in amino acids: CASRWPTGEENTGAFF. As DNA, the CDR3 is TGTGCCAGCAGATGGCCGACAGGGGAGGAGAACACTGGAGCTTTCTTT.

This clonotype was counted at least ten times. The genes are TRBV14 and TRBJ1-1; D gene ambiguous. CDR3 size: 15 residues. V was pared by 1 base and J by 0 bases, with 9 bases between. Germline lookup yields CDR1 SGHDN and CDR2 FVKESK. DNA for the CDR3: TGTGCCAGCAGCCAAGCAGGAGCTCTGAACACTGAAGCTTTCTTT. It codes for CASSQAGALNTEAFF.

This clonotype has at least ten counts. This chain connects TRBV27 to TRBJ1-5; tentative D call: TRBD1 (5 bases). Trimming cost V 5 bases and J 0 bases, with 8 bases left between them. The CDR3 length is 14 residues. In germline, CDR1 is MNHEY, CDR2 SMNVEV (reference sequence). The CDR3, as DNA: TGTGCCAGCAGTGGGGGGTATAGCAATCAGCCCCAGCATTTT. The encoded protein is CASSGGYSNQPQHF.

This chain uses TRBV20-1 with TRBJ2-1; D possibly corresponds to TRBD1 (6 bases). This CDR3 is 11 amino acids long. V lost 6 bases, J lost 7 bases, and 10 bases lay in between. Germline V CDR1 and CDR2: DFQATT, SNEGSKA (reference sequence). The CDR3 sequence is CSADTGNEQFF. The CDR3 coding sequence is TGCAGTGCGGATACAGGGAATGAGCAGTTCTTC.

Ten or more counts support this clonotype. The genes are TRBV20-1 and TRBJ2-2; no firm D call. The germline CDR1 and CDR2 sequences are DFQATT and SNEGSKA (reference sequence). Trimming took off 4 bases at V and 6 bases at J, with 6 bases between the two ends. The CDR3 loop spans 11 amino acids. CDR3 sequence (DNA): TGCAGTGCTACTTTGGCCGGGGAGCTGTTTTTT. Protein product: CSATLAGELFF.

In this sample, this clonotype turned up many times. J is TRBJ2-3 and V is TRBV29-1; 10 bases line up with TRBD1. The CDR3 runs 15 residues. The germline V gene has CDR1 SQVTM and CDR2 ANQGSEA. Trimming at V came to 4 bases and at J to 4 bases, leaving 8 bases not matched to a gene. In nucleotides, the CDR3 is TGCAGCGTTGCTGGACAGGGGGAGATTCCAGATACGCAGTATTTT. Protein product: CSVAGQGEIPDTQYF.

This clonotype showed up many times. The genes are TRBV11-2 and TRBJ2-1, with D hard to call. The CDR3 has 15 amino acids. V was pared by 3 bases and J by 7 bases, with 16 bases between. Germline V gene data show CDR1 as SGHAT and CDR2 as FQNNGV. The CDR3 coding sequence is TGTGCCAGCAGCTTGGGGTTTTCCGAAGCTAATGAGCAGTTCTTC. Protein sequence: CASSLGFSEANEQFF. The entire variable domain, with the rest obtained from reference TRBV11-2 and TRBJ2-1, is as follows: EAGVAQSPRYKIIEKRQSVAFWCNPISGHATLYWYQQILGQGPKLLIQFQNNGVVDDSQLPKDRFSAERLKGVDSTLKIQPAKLEDSAVYLCASSLGFSEANEQFFGPGTRLTVL.

This clonotype was detected many times. This chain links TRBV28 with TRBJ2-5; D possibly corresponds to TRBD1 (6 bases). Germline CDR1 MDHEN, CDR2 SYDVKM. V lost 5 bases to trimming and J lost 1 base, with 11 bases between them. The CDR3 has 14 amino acids. DNA for the CDR3: TGTGCCAGCAGTACATCGGACAGCCAAGAGACCCAGTACTTC. This translates into CASSTSDSQETQYF.

This clonotype appeared many times. This chain joins TRBV30 and TRBJ2-1; D gene unclear. CDR1 GTSNPN and CDR2 SVGIG come from the germline V gene (reference sequence). The germline V and J ends were trimmed by 2 bases and 7 bases, with 6 bases remaining between them. The CDR3 totals 11 residues. The CDR3 region is CAWSISNEQFF. CDR3 DNA: TGTGCCTGGAGTATATCAAATGAGCAGTTCTTC.